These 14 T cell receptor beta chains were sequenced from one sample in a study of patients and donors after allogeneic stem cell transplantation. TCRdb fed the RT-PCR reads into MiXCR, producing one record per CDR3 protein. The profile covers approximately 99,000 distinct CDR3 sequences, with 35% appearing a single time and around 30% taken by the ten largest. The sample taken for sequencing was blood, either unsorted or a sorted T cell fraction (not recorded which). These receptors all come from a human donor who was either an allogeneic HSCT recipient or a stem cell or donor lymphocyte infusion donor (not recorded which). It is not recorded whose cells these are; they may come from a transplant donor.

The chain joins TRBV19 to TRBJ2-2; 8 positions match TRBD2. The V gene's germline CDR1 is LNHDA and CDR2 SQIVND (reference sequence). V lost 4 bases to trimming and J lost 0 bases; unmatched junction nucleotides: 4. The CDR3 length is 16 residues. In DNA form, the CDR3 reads TGTGCCAGTAGTAATCCAGCGGGAGCGAACACCGGGGAGCTGTTTTTT. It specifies CASSNPAGANTGELFF.

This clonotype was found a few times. CDR3 sequence reads: CASTPRGPNTEAFF. The CDR3 nucleotides are TGTGCCAGCACCCCGAGAGGGCCTAACACTGAAGCTTTCTTT. J is TRBJ1-1 and V is TRBV6-2 or TRBV6-3, with no clear D. Germline CDR1 reads MNHEY; CDR2 reads SVGEGT. This CDR3 comprises 14 residues. Deletions cut 7 bases from V and 2 bases from J, with 14 bases between.

The CDR3 protein is CASTGANTIYF. The CDR3, as DNA: TGTGCCAGCACCGGAGCAAACACCATATATTTT. The chain is built from TRBV28 and TRBJ1-3; D gene uncertain. Deletions cut 7 bases from V and 6 bases from J, with 7 bases between. The germline V gene has CDR1 MDHEN and CDR2 SYDVKM. The CDR3 length is 11 residues.

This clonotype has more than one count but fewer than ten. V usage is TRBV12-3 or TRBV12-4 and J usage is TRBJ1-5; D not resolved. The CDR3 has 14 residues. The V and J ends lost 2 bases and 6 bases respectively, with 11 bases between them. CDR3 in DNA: TGTGCCAGCAGTTTAAGCCGGGGAATTCAGCCCCAGCATTTT. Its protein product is CASSLSRGIQPQHF.

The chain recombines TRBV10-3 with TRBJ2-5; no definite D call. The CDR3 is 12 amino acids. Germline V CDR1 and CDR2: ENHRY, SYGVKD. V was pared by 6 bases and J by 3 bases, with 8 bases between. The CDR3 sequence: CAISPNKETQYF. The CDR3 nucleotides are TGTGCCATCAGCCCGAACAAAGAGACCCAGTACTTC.

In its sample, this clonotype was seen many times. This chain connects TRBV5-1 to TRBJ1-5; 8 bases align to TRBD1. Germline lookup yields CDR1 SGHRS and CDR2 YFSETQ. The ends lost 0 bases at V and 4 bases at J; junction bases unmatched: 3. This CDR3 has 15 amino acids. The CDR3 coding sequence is TGCGCCAGCAGCTTGGCAGGGACAGGAAATCAGCCCCAGCATTTT. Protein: CASSLAGTGNQPQHF. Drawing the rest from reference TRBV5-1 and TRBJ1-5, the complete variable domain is KAGVTQTPRYLIKTRGQQVTLSCSPISGHRSVSWYQQTPGQGLQFLFEYFSETQRNKGNFPGRFSGRQFSNSRSEMNVSTLELGDSALYLCASSLAGTGNQPQHFGDGTRLSIL.

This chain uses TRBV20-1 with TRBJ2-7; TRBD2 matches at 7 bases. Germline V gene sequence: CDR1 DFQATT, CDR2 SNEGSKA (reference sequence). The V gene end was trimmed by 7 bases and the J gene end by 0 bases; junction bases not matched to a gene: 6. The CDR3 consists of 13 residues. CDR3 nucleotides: TGCAGTGTCCCGACTAGCCCCTCCTACGAGCAGTACTTC. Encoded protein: CSVPTSPSYEQYF.

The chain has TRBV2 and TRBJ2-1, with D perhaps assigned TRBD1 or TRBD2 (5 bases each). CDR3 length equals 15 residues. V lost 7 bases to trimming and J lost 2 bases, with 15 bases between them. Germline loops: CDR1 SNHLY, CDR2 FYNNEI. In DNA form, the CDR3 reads TGTGCCAGCAACCCCGGGACCCTGACCTACAATGAGCAGTTCTTC. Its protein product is CASNPGTLTYNEQFF.

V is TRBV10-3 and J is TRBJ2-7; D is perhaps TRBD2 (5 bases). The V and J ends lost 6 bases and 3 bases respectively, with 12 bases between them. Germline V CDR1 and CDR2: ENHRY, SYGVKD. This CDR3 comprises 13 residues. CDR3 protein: CAISPRRDYEQYF. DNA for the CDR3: TGTGCCATCAGCCCCCGACGGGACTACGAGCAGTACTTC.

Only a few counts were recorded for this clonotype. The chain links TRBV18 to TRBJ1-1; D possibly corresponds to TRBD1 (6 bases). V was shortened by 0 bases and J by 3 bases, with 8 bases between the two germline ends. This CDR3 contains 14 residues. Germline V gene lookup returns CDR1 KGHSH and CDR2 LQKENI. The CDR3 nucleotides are TGTGCCAGCTCACCACCTCCAGGGGACACTGAAGCTTTCTTT. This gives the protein CASSPPPGDTEAFF.

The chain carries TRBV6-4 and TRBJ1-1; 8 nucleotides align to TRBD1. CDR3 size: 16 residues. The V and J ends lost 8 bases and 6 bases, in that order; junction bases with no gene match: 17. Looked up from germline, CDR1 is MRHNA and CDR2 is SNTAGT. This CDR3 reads CASPLLPIGQGPEAFF. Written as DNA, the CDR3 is TGTGCCAGCCCCCTCCTCCCGATCGGACAGGGCCCTGAAGCTTTCTTT.

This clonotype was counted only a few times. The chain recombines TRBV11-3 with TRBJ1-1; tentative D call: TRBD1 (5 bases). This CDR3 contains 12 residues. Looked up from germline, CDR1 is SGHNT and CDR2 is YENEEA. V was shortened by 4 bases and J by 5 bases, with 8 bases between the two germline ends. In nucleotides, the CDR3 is TGTGCCAGCAGCTCCCAGGGTACTGAAGCTTTCTTT. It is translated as CASSSQGTEAFF.

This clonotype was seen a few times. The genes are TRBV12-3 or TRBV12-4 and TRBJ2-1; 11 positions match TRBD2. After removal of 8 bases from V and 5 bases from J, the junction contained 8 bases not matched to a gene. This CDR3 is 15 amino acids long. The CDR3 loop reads CASLDLAGGNNEQFF. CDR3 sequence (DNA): TGTGCCAGCCTCGACCTAGCGGGAGGAAACAATGAGCAGTTCTTC.

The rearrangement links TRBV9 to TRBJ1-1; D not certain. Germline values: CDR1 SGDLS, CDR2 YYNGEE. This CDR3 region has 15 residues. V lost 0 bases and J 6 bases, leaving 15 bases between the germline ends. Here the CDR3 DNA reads TGTGCCAGCAGCGTAGAAGATTCGACCTTCCCTGAAGCTTTCTTT. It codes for CASSVEDSTFPEAFF.